Listed below are T cell receptor beta chains from one sample, sequenced in a study of blood T cells in healthy people across ages. TCRdb recomputed calls from the 5' RACE reads with MiXCR, one row per CDR3 protein. The sample records approximately 820,000 distinct CDR3 sequences, around 43% being singletons. Sample: blood. These receptors were obtained from a man aged 55 to 70 in good health. CDR3s leave out the opening cysteine and the closing phenylalanine or tryptophan. The order of the fields is J gene, V gene, CDR3 protein.

TRBJ1-2,TRBV6-2/TRBV6-3,ASSYSPAYGYT
TRBJ2-6,TRBV29-1,SVDADSSGANVLT
TRBJ2-7,TRBV12-3/TRBV12-4,ASRLTSGYEQY
TRBJ2-5,TRBV5-1,ASSRASGASETQY
TRBJ2-1,TRBV11-3,ASSFSGYNEQF
TRBJ1-5,TRBV7-8,ASSLYRDQPQH
TRBJ2-2,TRBV15,ATSRVGRQTGELF
TRBJ2-1,TRBV7-6,ASSSLGRNNEQF
TRBJ2-7,TRBV7-2,ASSVGLSSEQY
TRBJ1-2,TRBV2,ASSEEGPLYGYT
TRBJ1-1,TRBV10-3,AISDPGLGRIEAF
TRBJ1-2,TRBV9,ASSVTGVRSYGYT
TRBJ2-1,TRBV4-1,ASSQDGAGSYNEQF
TRBJ2-3,TRBV4-2,ASNRGAGTDTQY
TRBJ1-5,TRBV2,ASRHRDGRNQPQH
TRBJ2-3,TRBV20-1,SAGQGSGGSTDTQY
TRBJ2-3,TRBV5-5,ASSLGGNPRGTQY
TRBJ2-7,TRBV20-1,SAREQTSGAYEQY
TRBJ1-2,TRBV5-7,ASSLRESGAGGYT
TRBJ1-2,TRBV7-6,ASSPTGNYGCT
TRBJ2-3,TRBV20-1,SAKAPSTDTQY
TRBJ2-7,TRBV7-9,ASQPAAGASYEQY
TRBJ2-7,TRBV5-6,ASSFKLGGSPYEQY
TRBJ2-7,TRBV14,ASTTSGARPYEQY
TRBJ2-1,TRBV6-2/TRBV6-3,ASSPTTGINEQF
TRBJ1-2,TRBV5-6,ASSFGDRVSGYT